This T cell receptor (beta chain) was sequenced in a study of breast tumors, draining lymph nodes, adjacent tissues listed by TCRdb under 2016. Context from the whole study: Breast cancer patients provided tumor, adjacent nontumor tissue and axillary lymph nodes, and the study compared the TCR beta repertoires across these three sources. In human breast cancer, the study set out to assess how tumor, surrounding tissue and draining lymph node repertoires relate to one another and whether T cells might be exchanged between them. The paper's findings and limits, for the study overall: The similarity between tumor and nontumor tissue repertoires was significantly greater in luminal-like breast cancer than in basal-like breast cancer. Tumor T-cell repertoires showed less diversity than lymph node repertoires and more diversity than nontumor tissue repertoires, and tumor T-cell repertoires showed preferential V and J gene usage. The data were considered consistent with most tumor T cells being derived from the lymph node and subsequently expanding within tumor tissue. The conclusion that tumor T cells originate in lymph nodes was presented as consistent with a hypothesis rather than as directly demonstrated.

V loses 2 bases, J loses 1 base, and the germline ends lie 9 bases apart. The CDR3 measures 14 amino acids from cysteine to phenylalanine. Only the CDR3 part of the read is kept: 42 bases, read in frame from the first base. Based on the germline V gene, the CDR1 and CDR2 sequences are SGHRS and YFSETQ. Sequencing relied on an Illumina HiSeq 2000. Multiplex PCR amplification was used to build the TCR beta chain libraries. High-throughput sequencing was used to analyze the amplified TCR beta chain products. The raw public data were reprocessed by TCRdb itself: fastp quality trimming at Q25, MiXCR clonotype calling, in-frame beta chains only. Each CDR3 protein gets just one entry, which takes the most common genes and DNA from the rows behind it. This sample lists about 17,000 distinct CDR3 sequences; under 70% were detected once. 15% to 20% of the sample is in the top ten clones. Adjacent samples were composed of nontumor breast tissue surrounding the tumor.

This clonotype was observed many times. The antigen this receptor binds is unknown. No base quality values were provided; no much bigger clone lies one nucleotide off. The sequence derives from a female donor with breast cancer. Some clones in this sample may be carry-over from other donors' samples. The specimen was tumor-adjacent breast tissue. This chain is built from TRBV5-1 and TRBJ1-1; the D region possibly corresponds to TRBD1 (5 bases align). CDR3 protein: CASSFGGANTEAFF. The nucleotide sequence reads TGCGCCAGCAGCTTCGGAGGGGCGAACACTGAAGCTTTCTTT.